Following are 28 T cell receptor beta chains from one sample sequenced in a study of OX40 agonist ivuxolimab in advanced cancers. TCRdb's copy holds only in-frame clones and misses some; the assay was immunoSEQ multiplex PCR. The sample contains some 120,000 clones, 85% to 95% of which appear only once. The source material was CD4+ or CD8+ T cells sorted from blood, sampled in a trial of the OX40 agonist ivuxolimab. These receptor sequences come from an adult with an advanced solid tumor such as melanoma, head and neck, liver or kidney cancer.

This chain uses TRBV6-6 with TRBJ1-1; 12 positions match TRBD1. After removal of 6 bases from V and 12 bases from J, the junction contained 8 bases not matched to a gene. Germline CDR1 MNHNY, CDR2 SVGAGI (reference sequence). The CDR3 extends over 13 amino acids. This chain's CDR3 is CASSLGTGGDPFF. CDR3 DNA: TGTGCCAGCAGCCTCGGGACAGGGGGCGATCCTTTCTTT.

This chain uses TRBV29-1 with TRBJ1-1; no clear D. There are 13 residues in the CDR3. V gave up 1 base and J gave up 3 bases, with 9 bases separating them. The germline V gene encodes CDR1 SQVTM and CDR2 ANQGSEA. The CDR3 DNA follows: TGCAGCGTTGAAGTTTGGGGAGACACTGAAGCTTTCTTT. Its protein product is CSVEVWGDTEAFF.

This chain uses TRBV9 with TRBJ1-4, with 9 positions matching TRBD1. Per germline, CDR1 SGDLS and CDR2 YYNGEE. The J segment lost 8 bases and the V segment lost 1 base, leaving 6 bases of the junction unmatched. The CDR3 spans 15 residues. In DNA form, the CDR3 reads TGTGCCAGCAGCGTAAGGGGGGACAGGGTGGAAAAACTGTTTTTT. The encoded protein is CASSVRGDRVEKLFF. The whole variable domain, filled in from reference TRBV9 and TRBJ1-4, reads DSGVTQTPKHLITATGQRVTLRCSPRSGDLSVYWYQQSLDQGLQFLIQYYNGEERAKGNILERFSAQQFPDLHSELNLSSLELGDSALYFCASSVRGDRVEKLFFGSGTQLSVL.

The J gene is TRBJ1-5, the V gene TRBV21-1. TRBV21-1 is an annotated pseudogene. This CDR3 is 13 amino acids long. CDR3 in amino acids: CASIRGGNQPQHF. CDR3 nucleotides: TGTGCCAGCATAAGGGGGGGTAATCAGCCCCAGCATTTT.

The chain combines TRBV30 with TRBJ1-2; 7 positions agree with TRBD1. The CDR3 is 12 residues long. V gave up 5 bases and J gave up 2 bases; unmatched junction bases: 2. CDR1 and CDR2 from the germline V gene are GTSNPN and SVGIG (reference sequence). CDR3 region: CAWGGGNYGYTF. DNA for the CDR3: TGTGCCTGGGGAGGGGGCAACTATGGCTACACCTTC.

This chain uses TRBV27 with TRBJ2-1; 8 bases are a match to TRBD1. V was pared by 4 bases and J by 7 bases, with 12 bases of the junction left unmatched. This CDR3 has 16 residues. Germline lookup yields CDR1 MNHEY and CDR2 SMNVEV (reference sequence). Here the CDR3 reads CASSSDQGAVLNEQFF. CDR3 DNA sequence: TGTGCCAGCAGTTCAGACCAGGGGGCGGTCCTAAATGAGCAGTTCTTC.

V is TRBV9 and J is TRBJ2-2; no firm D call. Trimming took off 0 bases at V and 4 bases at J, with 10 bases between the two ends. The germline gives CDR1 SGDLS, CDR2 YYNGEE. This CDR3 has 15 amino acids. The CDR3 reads CASSVGTPGTGELFF. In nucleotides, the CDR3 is TGTGCCAGCAGCGTAGGGACCCCTGGCACCGGGGAGCTGTTTTTT.

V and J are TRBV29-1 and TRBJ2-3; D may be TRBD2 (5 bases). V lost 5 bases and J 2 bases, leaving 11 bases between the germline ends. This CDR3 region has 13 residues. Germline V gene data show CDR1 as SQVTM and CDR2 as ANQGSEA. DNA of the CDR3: TGCAGCGTTTTCTCGGGGAACACAGATACGCAGTATTTT. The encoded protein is CSVFSGNTDTQYF.

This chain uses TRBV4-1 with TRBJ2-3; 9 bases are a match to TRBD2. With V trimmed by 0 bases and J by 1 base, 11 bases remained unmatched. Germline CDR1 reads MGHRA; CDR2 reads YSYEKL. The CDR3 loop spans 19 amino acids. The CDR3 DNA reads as TGCGCCAGCAGCCAAGATCGAAGTTTACTAGCGGGTGGCACAGATACGCAGTATTTT. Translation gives CASSQDRSLLAGGTDTQYF.

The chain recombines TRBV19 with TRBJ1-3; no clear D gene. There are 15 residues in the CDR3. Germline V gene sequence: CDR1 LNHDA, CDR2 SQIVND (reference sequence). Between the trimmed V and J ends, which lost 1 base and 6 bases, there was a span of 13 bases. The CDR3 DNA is TGTGCCAGTAGTATAGGGTCAGCTGGACTAAACACCATATATTTT. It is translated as CASSIGSAGLNTIYF.

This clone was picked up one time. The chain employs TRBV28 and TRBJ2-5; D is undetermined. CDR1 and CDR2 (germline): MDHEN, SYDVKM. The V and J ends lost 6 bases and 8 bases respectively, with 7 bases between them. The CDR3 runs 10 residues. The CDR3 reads CASSLGTQYF. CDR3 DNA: TGTGCCAGCAGCCTCGGAACCCAGTACTTC.

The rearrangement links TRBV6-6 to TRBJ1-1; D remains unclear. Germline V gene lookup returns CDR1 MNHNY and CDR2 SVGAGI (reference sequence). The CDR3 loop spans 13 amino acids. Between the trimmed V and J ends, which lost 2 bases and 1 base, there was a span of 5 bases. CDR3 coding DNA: TGTGCCAGCAGTTACCTGGAGAACACTGAAGCTTTCTTT. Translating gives CASSYLENTEAFF.

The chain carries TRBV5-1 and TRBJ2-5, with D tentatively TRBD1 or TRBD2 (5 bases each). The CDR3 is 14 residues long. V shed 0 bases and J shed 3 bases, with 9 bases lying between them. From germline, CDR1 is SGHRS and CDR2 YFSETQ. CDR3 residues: CASSLAGTEETQYF. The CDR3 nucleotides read TGCGCCAGCAGCTTGGCCGGGACGGAAGAGACCCAGTACTTC.

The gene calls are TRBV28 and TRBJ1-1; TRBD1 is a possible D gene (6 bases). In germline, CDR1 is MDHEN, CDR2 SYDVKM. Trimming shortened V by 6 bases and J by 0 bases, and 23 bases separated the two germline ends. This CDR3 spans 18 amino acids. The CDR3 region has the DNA TGTGCCAGCAGCCCATCGGACAGCTCGTCTCTTCTGAACACTGAAGCTTTCTTT. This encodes CASSPSDSSSLLNTEAFF.

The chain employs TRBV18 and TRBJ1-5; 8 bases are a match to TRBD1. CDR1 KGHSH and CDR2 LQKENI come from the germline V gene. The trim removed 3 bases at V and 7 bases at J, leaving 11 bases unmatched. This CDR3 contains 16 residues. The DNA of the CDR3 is TGTGCCAGCTCACCGCCAGGACAGGGTTTTAACCAGCCCCAGCATTTT. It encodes CASSPPGQGFNQPQHF.

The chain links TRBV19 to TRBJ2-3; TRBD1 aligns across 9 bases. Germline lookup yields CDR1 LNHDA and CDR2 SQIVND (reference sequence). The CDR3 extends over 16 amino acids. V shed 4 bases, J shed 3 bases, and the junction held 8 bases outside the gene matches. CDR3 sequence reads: CASSKGQGGWTDTQYF. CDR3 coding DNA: TGTGCCAGTAGTAAGGGACAGGGCGGATGGACAGATACGCAGTATTTT.

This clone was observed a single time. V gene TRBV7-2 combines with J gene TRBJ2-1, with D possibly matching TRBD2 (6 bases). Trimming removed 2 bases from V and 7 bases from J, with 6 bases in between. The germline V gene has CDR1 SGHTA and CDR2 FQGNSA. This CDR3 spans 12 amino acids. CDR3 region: CASSLLANEQFF. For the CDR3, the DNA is TGTGCCAGCAGCTTACTAGCGAATGAGCAGTTCTTC.

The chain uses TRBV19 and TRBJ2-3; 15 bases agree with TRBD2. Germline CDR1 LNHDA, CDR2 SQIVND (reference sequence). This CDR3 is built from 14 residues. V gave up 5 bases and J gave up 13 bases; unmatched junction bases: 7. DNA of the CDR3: TGTGCCAGTAGTCTCGGACTAGCGGGAGGGACAGAGTATTTT. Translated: CASSLGLAGGTEYF.

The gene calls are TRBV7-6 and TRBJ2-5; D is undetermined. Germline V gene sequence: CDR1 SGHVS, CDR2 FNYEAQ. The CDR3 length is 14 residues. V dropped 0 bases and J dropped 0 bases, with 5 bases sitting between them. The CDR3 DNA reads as TGTGCCAGCAGCTTAGCGCGCCACCAAGAGACCCAGTACTTC. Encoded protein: CASSLARHQETQYF.

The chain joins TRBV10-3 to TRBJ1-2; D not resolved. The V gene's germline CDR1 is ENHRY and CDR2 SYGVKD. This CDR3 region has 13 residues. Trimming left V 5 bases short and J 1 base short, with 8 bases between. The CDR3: CAISQDLNYGYTF. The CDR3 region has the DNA TGTGCCATCAGTCAGGATCTTAACTATGGCTACACCTTC.

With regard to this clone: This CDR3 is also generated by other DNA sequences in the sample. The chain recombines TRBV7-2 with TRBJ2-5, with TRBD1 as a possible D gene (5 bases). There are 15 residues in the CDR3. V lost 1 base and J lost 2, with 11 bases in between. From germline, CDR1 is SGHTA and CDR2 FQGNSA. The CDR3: CASSLGSAGQETQYF. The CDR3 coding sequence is TGTGCCAGCAGCTTAGGTTCGGCAGGGCAAGAGACCCAGTACTTC.

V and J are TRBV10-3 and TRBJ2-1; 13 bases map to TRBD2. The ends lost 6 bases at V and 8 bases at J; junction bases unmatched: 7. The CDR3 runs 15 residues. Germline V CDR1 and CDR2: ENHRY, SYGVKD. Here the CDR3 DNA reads TGTGCCATCAGCGCACTAGCGGGAGGGGTCGATGAGCAGTTCTTC. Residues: CAISALAGGVDEQFF.

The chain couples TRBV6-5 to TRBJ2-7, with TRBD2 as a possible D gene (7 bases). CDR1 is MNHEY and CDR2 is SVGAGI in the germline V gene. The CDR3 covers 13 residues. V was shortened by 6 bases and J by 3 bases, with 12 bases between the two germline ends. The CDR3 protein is CASSKGGSYEQYF. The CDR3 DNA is TGTGCCAGCAGCAAGGGGGGGAGCTACGAGCAGTACTTC.

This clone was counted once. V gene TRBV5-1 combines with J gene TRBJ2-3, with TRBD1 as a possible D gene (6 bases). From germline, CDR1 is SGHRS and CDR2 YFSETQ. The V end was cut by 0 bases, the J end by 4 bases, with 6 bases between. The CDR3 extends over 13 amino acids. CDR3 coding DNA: TGCGCCAGCAGCTTGGCAGGGGCAGATACGCAGTATTTT. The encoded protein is CASSLAGADTQYF.

As DNA, the CDR3 is TGTGCCAGCTCATCGCTCCAAGATCAGCCCCAGCATTTT. Its protein is CASSSLQDQPQHF. The chain uses TRBV18 and TRBJ1-5; D gene uncertain. Germline CDR1 reads KGHSH; CDR2 reads LQKENI. The CDR3 length is 13 residues. Trimming took off 5 bases at V and 5 bases at J, with 10 bases between the two ends. Complete variable domain (other parts from reference TRBV18 and TRBJ1-5): NAGVMQNPRHLVRRRGQEARLRCSPMKGHSHVYWYRQLPEEGLKFMVYLQKENIIDESGMPKERFSAEFPKEGPSILRIQQVVRGDSAAYFCASSSLQDQPQHFGDGTRLSIL.

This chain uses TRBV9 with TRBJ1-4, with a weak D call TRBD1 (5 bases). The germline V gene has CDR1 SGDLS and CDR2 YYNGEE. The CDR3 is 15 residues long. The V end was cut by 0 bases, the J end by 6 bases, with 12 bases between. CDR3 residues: CASSVGKGIYEKLFF. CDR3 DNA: TGTGCCAGCAGCGTAGGGAAGGGGATTTATGAAAAACTGTTTTTT.

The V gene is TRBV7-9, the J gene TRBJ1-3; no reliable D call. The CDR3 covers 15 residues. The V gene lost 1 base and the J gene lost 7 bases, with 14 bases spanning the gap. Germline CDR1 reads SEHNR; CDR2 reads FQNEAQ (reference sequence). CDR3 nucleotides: TGTGCCAGCAGCTTAGAGGCCATCCTCTCGAACACCATATATTTT. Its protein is CASSLEAILSNTIYF.

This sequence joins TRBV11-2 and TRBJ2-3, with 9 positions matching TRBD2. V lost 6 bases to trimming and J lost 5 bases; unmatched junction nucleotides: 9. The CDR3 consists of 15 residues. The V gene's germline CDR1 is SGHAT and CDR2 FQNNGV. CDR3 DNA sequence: TGTGCCAGCAGGCCGGGCGGGAGGGTTGGAGATACGCAGTATTTT. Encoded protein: CASRPGGRVGDTQYF.